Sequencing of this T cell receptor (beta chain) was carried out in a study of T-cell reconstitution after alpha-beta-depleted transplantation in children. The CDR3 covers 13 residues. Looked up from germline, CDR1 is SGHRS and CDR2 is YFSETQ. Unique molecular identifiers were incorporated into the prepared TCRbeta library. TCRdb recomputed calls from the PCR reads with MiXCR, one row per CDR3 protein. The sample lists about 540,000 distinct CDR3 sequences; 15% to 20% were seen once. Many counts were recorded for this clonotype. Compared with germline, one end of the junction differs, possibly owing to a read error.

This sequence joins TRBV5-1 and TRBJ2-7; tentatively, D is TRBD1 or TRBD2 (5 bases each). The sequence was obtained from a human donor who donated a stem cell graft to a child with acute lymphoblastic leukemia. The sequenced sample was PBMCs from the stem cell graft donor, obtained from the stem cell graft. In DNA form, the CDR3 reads TGTGCCAGCAGTTTAGGGACGGATTACGAGCAGTACTTC. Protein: CASSLGTDYEQYF.